This passage covers 3 T cell receptor beta chains from one sample sequenced in a study of CD8+CD57+ T cells in acquired aplastic anemia. Sequenced patients had shown CD8+CD57+ cell expansion by flow cytometry. CDR3 and TCR beta VDJ profiling relied on genomic DNA as the template. TCRdb reanalysed the reads using MiXCR and keeps one entry per CDR3 protein. The sample carries about 180,000 distinct CDR3 sequences, roughly 50% recorded once. The sequenced sample consisted of sorted CD4+, CD8+, or CD8+CD57+ T cells (not recorded which) from PBMCs. All receptors derive from a human donor with aplastic anemia.

The rearrangement uses TRBV2 and TRBJ1-2, with unresolved D. Germline V gene lookup returns CDR1 SNHLY and CDR2 FYNNEI. With 7 bases removed from V and 5 bases from J, the gap between germline ends came to 8 bases. The length of the CDR3 is 11 residues. The CDR3 DNA reads as TGTGCCAGCACCCGTGCTTATGGCTACACCTTC. This gives the protein CASTRAYGYTF. The full variable domain, with the rest looked up from reference TRBV2 and TRBJ1-2, is EPEVTQTPSHQVTQMGQEVILRCVPISNHLYFYWYRQILGQKVEFLVSFYNNEISEKSEIFDDQFSVERPDGSNFTLKIRSTKLEDSAMYFCASTRAYGYTFGSGTRLTVV.

Only a few counts were recorded for this clonotype. CDR3 sequence: CATSALGETQYF. The CDR3 DNA is TGTGCCACCAGTGCCCTAGGAGAGACCCAGTACTTC. This chain joins TRBV24-1 and TRBJ2-5; no definite D call. The germline V gene has CDR1 KGHDR and CDR2 SFDVKD. The ends were cut back, 5 bases at V and 4 bases at J, with 7 bases in the middle. The CDR3 is 12 amino acids.

V gene TRBV29-1 combines with J gene TRBJ1-1; D is uncertain. This CDR3 spans 13 amino acids. V was cut by 7 bases and J by 0 bases, with 12 bases left in between. Germline V gene sequence: CDR1 SQVTM, CDR2 ANQGSEA. The CDR3: CSAVGWLNTEAFF. The CDR3 bases are TGCAGCGCTGTCGGTTGGCTGAACACTGAAGCTTTCTTT.